The present TCR beta chain was sequenced within a study of T cell clonality in common variable immunodeficiency. Points from the study as a whole: Reportedly, TCR beta sequences from common variable immunodeficiency showed fewer deletions and N-nucleotide insertions. Compared with controls, CVID subjects had fewer shared TCRbeta clones.

Both groups were predominantly of Caucasian heritage. At least ten counts were recorded for this clone. The antigen is unknown. The CDR3 extends 3 residues past the end of the read, so its final part is completed from the germline J gene. From germline, CDR1 is SGHRS and CDR2 YFSETQ. The V segment lost 4 bases and the J segment 7 bases; nucleotides outside the gene matches: 7. This CDR3 is built from 14 residues. Data came from immunoSEQ multiplex PCR; TCRdb stores just in-frame clones and leaves some out. The table lists around 16,000 clones, no singletons, with roughly 15% in the top ten. The clonotype comes from a human donor with common variable immunodeficiency. This rearrangement joins TRBV5-1 to TRBJ1-4; the match to TRBD1 covers 7 bases. Material: peripheral blood mononuclear cells. The CDR3 DNA, read in part, is TGCGCCAGCAGCGACGACAGGGCACTTGAAAAA. Translation: CASSDDRALEK. Given in full, the CDR3 is CASSDDRALEKLFF. The complete variable domain, with remaining parts taken from reference TRBV5-1 and TRBJ1-4, reads KAGVTQTPRYLIKTRGQQVTLSCSPISGHRSVSWYQQTPGQGLQFLFEYFSETQRNKGNFPGRFSGRQFSNSRSEMNVSTLELGDSALYLCASSDDRALEKLFFGSGTQLSVL.